The 10 T cell receptor beta chains listed next were all sequenced from one sample in a study of blood T cell repertoires in COVID-19. TCRdb's copy holds only in-frame clones and misses some; the assay was immunoSEQ multiplex PCR. The sample holds about 260,000 clones, over 80% seen once. Sequencing was performed on peripheral blood. The receptors shown here come from a woman in her thirties or forties who had recovered from COVID-19.

This chain uses TRBV5-1 with TRBJ2-5, with 7 bases lining up with TRBD2. V trimming: 3 bases; J trimming: 2 bases; junction bases outside the gene matches: 10. The germline V gene has CDR1 SGHRS and CDR2 YFSETQ. The CDR3 covers 16 residues. In nucleotides, the CDR3 is TGCGCCAGCAGCTCCCGATTGGGGGGGAAGCAAGAGACCCAGTACTTC. Its translation: CASSSRLGGKQETQYF.

The J gene is TRBJ2-1, the V gene TRBV13, with D possibly matching TRBD1 (5 bases). The V gene lost 1 base and the J gene lost 2 bases, with 9 bases spanning the gap. Per the germline V gene, CDR1 is PRHDT and CDR2 is FYEKMQ (reference sequence). The CDR3 has 15 residues. The CDR3 here is CASSLDRGPYNEQFF. The DNA for the CDR3 is TGTGCCAGCAGCTTAGATAGGGGCCCCTACAATGAGCAGTTCTTC. The full variable domain, completed using reference TRBV13 and TRBJ2-1, is AAGVIQSPRHLIKEKRETATLKCYPIPRHDTVYWYQQGPGQDPQFLISFYEKMQSDKGSIPDRFSAQQFSDYHSELNMSSLELGDSALYFCASSLDRGPYNEQFFGPGTRLTVL.

In nucleotides, the CDR3 is TGTGCCAGTAGTATTCAGGCAGGCACGAACACTGAAGCTTTCTTT. Residues: CASSIQAGTNTEAFF. The rearrangement joins TRBV19 to TRBJ1-1; D is undetermined. Germline CDR1 LNHDA, CDR2 SQIVND (reference sequence). With 3 bases removed from V and 1 base from J, the gap between germline ends came to 12 bases. The CDR3 contains 15 residues.

The CDR3 sequence: CASTIRGQPQHF. The CDR3 nucleotides are TGTGCCAGCACCATCAGGGGTCAGCCCCAGCATTTT. J is TRBJ1-5 and V is TRBV7-2; weak D call: TRBD1 (6 bases). V was trimmed by 7 bases and J by 6 bases, leaving 10 bases between them. CDR3 length: 12 residues. CDR1 is SGHTA and CDR2 is FQGNSA in the germline V gene.

The J gene is TRBJ1-3, the V gene TRBV7-6; the D gene is possibly TRBD1 (6 bases). The V and J ends lost 1 base and 2 bases respectively, with 9 bases between them. Germline loops: CDR1 SGHVS, CDR2 FNYEAQ. The CDR3 is made up of 15 amino acids. CDR3 nucleotides: TGTGCCAGCAGCTTAGTGGGGACAACTGGAAACACCATATATTTT. Protein: CASSLVGTTGNTIYF.

V and J are TRBV5-1 and TRBJ2-3; maybe TRBD1 (7 bases). CDR3 length: 13 residues. The germline V and J ends were trimmed by 6 bases and 8 bases, with 16 bases remaining between them. In germline, CDR1 is SGHRS, CDR2 YFSETQ. CDR3 sequence (DNA): TGCGCCAGCACTCAGGGGGTGGAGGGTACGCAGTATTTT. Residues: CASTQGVEGTQYF.

This clone was seen only once. The chain links TRBV19 to TRBJ2-7, with 7 bases that match TRBD2. Germline CDR1 and CDR2: LNHDA and SQIVND (reference sequence). This CDR3 is 12 amino acids long. V shed 8 bases, J shed 2 bases, and the junction held 3 bases outside the gene matches. The CDR3 nucleotides are TGTGCCAGTGGGGACTACCCCTACGAGCAGTACTTC. Encoded protein: CASGDYPYEQYF.

This CDR3 is CASSPGGSANTGELFF. The CDR3 DNA sequence: TGCGCCAGCAGCCCAGGGGGTTCCGCGAACACCGGGGAGCTGTTTTTT. J is TRBJ2-2 and V is TRBV5-1; 7 nucleotides match TRBD1. J was trimmed by 0 bases and V by 4 bases; bases with no gene match: 6. In germline, CDR1 is SGHRS, CDR2 YFSETQ. The CDR3 sequence is 16 residues long. Full variable domain (missing parts from reference TRBV5-1 and TRBJ2-2): KAGVTQTPRYLIKTRGQQVTLSCSPISGHRSVSWYQQTPGQGLQFLFEYFSETQRNKGNFPGRFSGRQFSNSRSEMNVSTLELGDSALYLCASSPGGSANTGELFFGEGSRLTVL.

The chain is built from TRBV10-3 and TRBJ2-1; the match to TRBD2 covers 11 bases. Trimming took 2 bases from V and 12 from J; bases not matched to a gene: 6. Germline CDR1 ENHRY, CDR2 SYGVKD. The CDR3 has 14 amino acids. The CDR3: CAISEGGLAATQFF. For the CDR3, the DNA is TGTGCCATCAGTGAGGGGGGACTAGCGGCGACGCAGTTCTTC.

The chain is built from TRBV18 and TRBJ1-1; TRBD1 is a possible D gene (5 bases). The CDR3 consists of 13 residues. Trimming removed 0 bases at V and 12 bases at J, with 14 bases between. Germline V gives CDR1 KGHSH, CDR2 LQKENI. The chain's CDR3 is CASSPPMGGVTFF. The CDR3 DNA reads TGTGCCAGCTCACCACCGATGGGGGGTGTAACTTTCTTT. Drawing the rest from reference TRBV18 and TRBJ1-1, the complete variable domain is NAGVMQNPRHLVRRRGQEARLRCSPMKGHSHVYWYRQLPEEGLKFMVYLQKENIIDESGMPKERFSAEFPKEGPSILRIQQVVRGDSAAYFCASSPPMGGVTFFGQGTRLTVV.